Listed below are T cell receptor beta chains from one sample, sequenced in a study of long-term antiretroviral therapy in people with HIV. Produced via immunoSEQ multiplex PCR; TCRdb's table is partial and in-frame only. This sample has around 20,000 clones, with 80% to 90% found just once. The specimen comprised unsorted PBMCs, sampled 0.2 years before starting antiretroviral therapy. Source of these receptors: a man younger than 35 with HIV. Both conserved end residues are part of each CDR3. The D gene is left open where the match is weak. Part of the rows lack a size; the others show once, few, many or a class for expanded clones.

size: NA
J: TRBJ1-2
V: TRBV6-5
D: NA
CDR3: CATRSILYGYTF
DNA: TGTGCCACCAGATCGATCCTCTATGGCTACACCTTC

size: NA
J: TRBJ2-5
V: TRBV6-1
D: NA
CDR3: CASQSIGETQYF
DNA: TGTGCCAGCCAAAGTATAGGAGAGACCCAGTACTTC

size: NA
J: TRBJ2-7
V: TRBV6-5
D: NA
CDR3: CASRQGLVGEQYF
DNA: TGTGCCAGCAGGCAGGGTCTTGTGGGTGAGCAGTACTTC

size: few
J: TRBJ2-7
V: TRBV2
D: NA
CDR3: CASSEARATSYEQYF
DNA: TGTGCCAGCAGTGAAGCTCGGGCTACCTCCTACGAGCAGTACTTC

size: NA
J: TRBJ1-2
V: TRBV14
D: TRBD1
CDR3: CASSQEHRGLGYTF
DNA: TGTGCCAGCAGCCAAGAACACAGGGGGCTTGGCTACACCTTC

size: NA
J: TRBJ2-1
V: TRBV6-1
D: NA
CDR3: CASTASVLNNEQFF
DNA: TGTGCCAGCACTGCGTCCGTGCTCAACAATGAGCAGTTCTTC

size: few
J: TRBJ2-5
V: TRBV11-2
D: TRBD2
CDR3: CASSLEPWVAGGETQYF
DNA: TGTGCCAGCAGCTTAGAGCCCTGGGTAGCGGGAGGGGAGACCCAGTACTTC

size: NA
J: TRBJ2-7
V: TRBV6-5
D: TRBD2
CDR3: CASSSGGDEQYF
DNA: TGTGCCAGCAGCAGTGGGGGGGATGAGCAGTACTTC

size: NA
J: TRBJ2-3
V: TRBV9
D: TRBD2
CDR3: CASSSLAGAHPDTQYF
DNA: TGTGCCAGCAGCTCCTTAGCGGGGGCTCACCCGGATACGCAGTATTTT

size: NA
J: TRBJ1-1
V: TRBV27
D: NA
CDR3: CASSIRGHTEAFF
DNA: TGTGCCAGCAGCATCCGGGGGCACACTGAAGCTTTCTTT

size: once
J: TRBJ2-3
V: TRBV7-9
D: TRBD2
CDR3: CASSSSRLAGGVSTDTQYF
DNA: TGTGCCAGCAGCTCAAGCAGACTAGCGGGGGGCGTTTCCACAGATACGCAGTATTTT

size: medium-sized
J: TRBJ2-3
V: TRBV7-3
D: NA
CDR3: CASSLVGGTDTQYF
DNA: TGTGCCAGCAGCTTAGTGGGTGGCACAGATACGCAGTATTTT

size: once
J: TRBJ1-2
V: TRBV7-9
D: NA
CDR3: CASSVAGKLGNGYTF
DNA: TGTGCCAGCAGCGTAGCAGGGAAATTGGGGAATGGCTACACCTTC

size: NA
J: TRBJ1-3
V: TRBV7-8
D: NA
CDR3: CASSPRIKAGLSGNTIYF
DNA: TGTGCCAGCAGCCCAAGGATCAAGGCAGGCCTCTCTGGAAACACCATATATTTT

size: NA
J: TRBJ2-4
V: TRBV7-9
D: NA
CDR3: CASSERGDKNIQYF
DNA: TGTGCCAGCAGCGAACGGGGAGACAAAAACATTCAGTACTTC

size: NA
J: TRBJ1-3
V: TRBV10-3
D: NA
CDR3: CAISALDRREWGNTIYF
DNA: TGTGCCATCAGTGCCCTTGACCGCAGAGAGTGGGGAAACACCATATATTTT

size: NA
J: TRBJ2-7
V: TRBV9
D: TRBD2
CDR3: CASSVDGLAGGQQYF
DNA: TGTGCCAGCAGCGTAGACGGGCTAGCGGGGGGACAGCAGTACTTC

size: NA
J: TRBJ1-5
V: TRBV5-1
D: NA
CDR3: CASSLAGRADQPQHF
DNA: TGCGCCAGCAGCTTGGCGGGCAGGGCGGACCAGCCCCAGCATTTT

size: few
J: TRBJ1-1
V: TRBV13
D: NA
CDR3: CASSLRNTEAFF
DNA: TGTGCCAGCAGCTTAAGGAACACTGAAGCTTTCTTT

size: NA
J: TRBJ2-7
V: TRBV6-5
D: NA
CDR3: CASSPPGGEQYF
DNA: TGTGCCAGCAGTCCGCCGGGTGGCGAGCAGTACTTC

size: NA
J: TRBJ2-7
V: TRBV25-1
D: TRBD2
CDR3: CASSRTGGNEQYF
DNA: TGTGCCAGCAGTAGGACCGGGGGGAATGAGCAGTACTTC

size: once
J: TRBJ2-5
V: TRBV7-2
D: TRBD2
CDR3: CASSQRLAGARGTQYF
DNA: TGTGCCAGCAGCCAACGACTAGCGGGAGCACGGGGGACCCAGTACTTC

size: NA
J: TRBJ2-5
V: TRBV7-2
D: TRBD2
CDR3: CASSLESREGTQYF
DNA: TGTGCCAGCAGCTTAGAGAGTCGGGAGGGGACCCAGTACTTC

size: NA
J: TRBJ2-5
V: TRBV2
D: TRBD2
CDR3: CASSDGGETQYF
DNA: TGTGCCAGCAGTGACGGGGGGGAGACCCAGTACTTC

size: NA
J: TRBJ2-6
V: TRBV27
D: NA
CDR3: CAGTPGANVLTF
DNA: TGTGCCGGAACGCCCGGGGCCAACGTCCTGACTTTC

size: NA
J: TRBJ2-3
V: TRBV11-2
D: NA
CDR3: CASSLAPRGTADTQYF
DNA: TGTGCCAGCAGCTTAGCCCCCAGGGGTACAGCAGATACGCAGTATTTT

size: NA
J: TRBJ1-1
V: TRBV7-9
D: NA
CDR3: CASSFGGNTEAFF
DNA: TGTGCCAGCAGCTTCGGGGGGAACACTGAAGCTTTCTTT

size: NA
J: TRBJ2-1
V: TRBV7-2
D: NA
CDR3: CASSLTWDHSYNEQFF
DNA: TGTGCCAGCAGCTTAACCTGGGACCACTCCTACAATGAGCAGTTCTTC

size: NA
J: TRBJ2-1
V: TRBV5-1
D: NA
CDR3: CASSLRRAGVGSYNEQFF
DNA: TGCGCCAGCAGCTTGAGAAGGGCAGGCGTCGGCTCCTACAATGAGCAGTTCTTC

size: NA
J: TRBJ2-7
V: TRBV7-9
D: NA
CDR3: CASSSPVRPYEQYF
DNA: TGTGCCAGCAGCTCCCCCGTCAGGCCCTACGAGCAGTACTTC

size: once
J: TRBJ1-2
V: TRBV6-5
D: NA
CDR3: CASYPPLGYGYTF
DNA: TGTGCCAGCTATCCGCCATTAGGGTATGGCTACACCTTC

size: NA
J: TRBJ2-7
V: TRBV10-3
D: TRBD1
CDR3: CAISESPGQGAYEQYF
DNA: TGTGCCATCAGTGAGTCTCCGGGACAGGGGGCGTACGAGCAGTACTTC

size: NA
J: TRBJ2-7
V: TRBV5-5
D: TRBD1
CDR3: CASSLTWTGMSYEQYF
DNA: TGTGCCAGCAGCCTAACTTGGACAGGGATGTCCTACGAGCAGTACTTC

size: once
J: TRBJ1-3
V: TRBV7-3
D: NA
CDR3: CASSLSSDSGNTIYF
DNA: TGTGCCAGCAGCTTAAGTTCGGACTCTGGAAACACCATATATTTT

size: NA
J: TRBJ2-2
V: TRBV7-2
D: NA
CDR3: CASSLSGAGELFF
DNA: TGTGCCAGCAGCTTGAGTGGGGCCGGGGAGCTGTTTTTT

size: once
J: TRBJ2-2
V: TRBV28
D: NA
CDR3: CASNEGGELFF
DNA: TGTGCCAGCAATGAGGGCGGGGAGCTGTTTTTT

size: NA
J: TRBJ1-5
V: TRBV10-2
D: NA
CDR3: CASSETARIYSNQPQHF
DNA: TGCGCCAGCAGTGAAACAGCCAGGATATATAGCAATCAGCCCCAGCATTTT

size: NA
J: TRBJ2-7
V: TRBV5-1
D: TRBD1
CDR3: CASSLKDRFYEQYF
DNA: TGCGCCAGCAGCCTTAAGGACAGGTTCTACGAGCAGTACTTC

size: NA
J: TRBJ2-5
V: TRBV19
D: NA
CDR3: CASSIGAGQETQYF
DNA: TGTGCCAGTAGTATAGGGGCAGGGCAAGAGACCCAGTACTTC

size: NA
J: TRBJ2-1
V: TRBV2
D: NA
CDR3: CANSPQSTENEQFF
DNA: TGTGCCAACTCCCCCCAATCAACAGAGAATGAGCAGTTCTTC

size: NA
J: TRBJ1-2
V: TRBV5-6
D: TRBD1
CDR3: CASSSVTGDNYGYTF
DNA: TGTGCCAGCAGCTCCGTGACAGGGGACAACTATGGCTACACCTTC

size: few
J: TRBJ2-1
V: TRBV7-2
D: NA
CDR3: CASSPLNSADNEQFF
DNA: TGTGCCAGCAGCCCCCTCAACTCAGCGGACAATGAGCAGTTCTTC

size: NA
J: TRBJ1-1
V: TRBV29-1
D: NA
CDR3: CSVEELNWEMRYEAFF
DNA: TGCAGCGTTGAAGAATTAAATTGGGAAATGAGGTATGAAGCTTTCTTT

size: NA
J: TRBJ1-2
V: TRBV11-2
D: NA
CDR3: CASSLDVGKGYGYTF
DNA: TGTGCCAGCAGCTTAGACGTGGGGAAAGGCTATGGCTACACCTTC

size: NA
J: TRBJ1-2
V: TRBV4-1
D: NA
CDR3: CASSPSSIFRSGYTF
DNA: TGCGCCAGCAGCCCCTCGTCTATTTTCAGAAGTGGCTACACCTTC

size: NA
J: TRBJ1-1
V: TRBV11-2
D: NA
CDR3: CASSPWGIIEAFF
DNA: TGTGCCAGCAGCCCCTGGGGGATCATTGAAGCTTTCTTT

size: few
J: TRBJ1-6
V: TRBV7-3
D: NA
CDR3: CASSLGRGDSPLHF
DNA: TGTGCCAGCAGCTTAGGCCGGGGCGATTCACCCCTCCACTTT

size: once
J: TRBJ2-5
V: TRBV27
D: TRBD1
CDR3: CASSGGQGRETQYF
DNA: TGTGCCAGCAGTGGGGGACAGGGCAGGGAGACCCAGTACTTC

size: NA
J: TRBJ1-1
V: TRBV2
D: NA
CDR3: CASSEGFGAFF
DNA: TGTGCCAGCAGTGAAGGCTTCGGAGCTTTCTTT

size: NA
J: TRBJ1-1
V: TRBV7-9
D: NA
CDR3: CASSRVRGETEAFF
DNA: TGTGCCAGCAGCCGTGTGAGGGGCGAGACTGAAGCTTTCTTT

size: once
J: TRBJ1-1
V: TRBV4-3
D: NA
CDR3: CASSQEARFTPAAFF
DNA: TGCGCCAGCAGCCAAGAGGCAAGGTTTACACCGGCGGCTTTCTTT